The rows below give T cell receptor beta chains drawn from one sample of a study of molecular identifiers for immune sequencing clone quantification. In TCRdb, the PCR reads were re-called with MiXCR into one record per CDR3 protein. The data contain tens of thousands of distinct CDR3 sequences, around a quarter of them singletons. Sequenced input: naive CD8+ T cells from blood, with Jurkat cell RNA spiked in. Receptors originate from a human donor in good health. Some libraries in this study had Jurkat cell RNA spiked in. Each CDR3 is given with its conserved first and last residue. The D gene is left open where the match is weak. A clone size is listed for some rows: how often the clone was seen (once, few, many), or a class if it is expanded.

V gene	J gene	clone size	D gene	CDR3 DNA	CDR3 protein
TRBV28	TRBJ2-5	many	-	TGTGCCAGCAGTTCCACACAGGGATGGTACCAAGAGACCCAGTACTTC	CASSSTQGWYQETQYF
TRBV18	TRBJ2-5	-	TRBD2	TGTGCCAGCTCACCAAGACAGTTAGCGGGGTCCGGGGTCCAAGAGACCCAGTACTTC	CASSPRQLAGSGVQETQYF
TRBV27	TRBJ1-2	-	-	TGTGCCAGCAGTTATGGCCCGGGAAATGGCTACACCTTC	CASSYGPGNGYTF
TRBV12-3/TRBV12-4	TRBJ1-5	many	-	TGTGCCAGCAGCCCTACATCCTACCAGGGACAGCCCCAGCATTTT	CASSPTSYQGQPQHF
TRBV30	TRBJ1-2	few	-	TGTGCCTGGAGAGGGAGGAACTATGGCTACACCTTC	CAWRGRNYGYTF
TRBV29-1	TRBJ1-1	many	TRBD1	TGCAGCGCCCAAGGGGGGACAGCAGAAGCTTTCTTT	CSAQGGTAEAFF
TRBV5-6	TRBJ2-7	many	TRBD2	TGTGCCAGCAGCGCCCGACTAGCGGTGAGCTCCTACGAGCAGTACTTC	CASSARLAVSSYEQYF
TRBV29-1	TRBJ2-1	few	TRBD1	TGCAGCGTCACACAGGGGTATGAGCAGTTCTTC	CSVTQGYEQFF
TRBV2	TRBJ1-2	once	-	TGTGCCAGCAGCTCCACCGGGATAAATGGCTACACCTTC	CASSSTGINGYTF
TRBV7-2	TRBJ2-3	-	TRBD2	TGTGCCAGCAGCTTAGTTGGACTAGTGAGCACAGCTACGCCGTATTTT	CASSLVGLVSTATPYF
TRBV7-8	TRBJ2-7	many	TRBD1	TGTGCCAGCAGCCCGGGACAGAGCACCTACGAGCAGTACTTC	CASSPGQSTYEQYF
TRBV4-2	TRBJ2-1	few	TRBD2	TGTGCCAGCAGCCAAGATCGCCCGGGACTAGTAAAGTGGGAGCAGTTCTTC	CASSQDRPGLVKWEQFF
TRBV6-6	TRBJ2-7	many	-	TGTGCCAGCAGTAAGGGACGTTTCAGCTCCTACGAGCAGTACTTC	CASSKGRFSSYEQYF
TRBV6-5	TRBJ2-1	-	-	TGTGCCAGCAGTTATGGGGATGAGCGGTTCTTC	CASSYGDERFF
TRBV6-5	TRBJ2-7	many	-	TGTGCCAGCAGTTACCCGGAGCAGTACTTC	CASSYPEQYF
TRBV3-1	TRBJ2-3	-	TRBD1	TGTGCCAGCAGCCCGCTGACAGGGGCAGATCAGGATACGCAGTATTTT	CASSPLTGADQDTQYF
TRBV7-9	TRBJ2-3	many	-	TGTGCCAGCAGCCCCCCCCTGACAGATACGCAGTATTTT	CASSPPLTDTQYF
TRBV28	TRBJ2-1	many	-	TGTGCCAGCAGTTTATTGGTTCGGTCTGTAATCGGTGAGCAGTTCTTC	CASSLLVRSVIGEQFF
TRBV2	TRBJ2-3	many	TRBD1	TGTGCCAGCAGACCGGGACAGGGCCAGGATACGCAGTATTTT	CASRPGQGQDTQYF
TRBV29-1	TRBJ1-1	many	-	TGCAGCGTTTGGGGGGGGCAGACGAACACTGAAGCTTTCTTT	CSVWGGQTNTEAFF
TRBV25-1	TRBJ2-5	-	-	TGTGCCAGCAGTAGCTCGACAGGCCAAGAGACCCGGTACTTC	CASSSSTGQETRYF
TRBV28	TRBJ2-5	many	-	TGTGCCAGCAGCTCCGACCGACAGGCCCAAGAGACCCAGTACTTC	CASSSDRQAQETQYF
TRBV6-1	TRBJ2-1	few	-	TGTGCCAGCAGGGCGGACTACTACAATGAGCAGTTCTTC	CASRADYYNEQFF
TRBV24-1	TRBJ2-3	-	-	TGTGCCACCAGTCTGGGGTGCACAGATACGCAGTATTTT	CATSLGCTDTQYF
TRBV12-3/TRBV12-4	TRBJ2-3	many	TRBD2	TGTGCCAGCAGTTGGCGGGGGGGGAGCACAGATACGCAGTATTTT	CASSWRGGSTDTQYF
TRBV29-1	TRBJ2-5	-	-	TGCAGCGTTGTTTGGGTACAAGAGACCCAGTACTTC	CSVVWVQETQYF
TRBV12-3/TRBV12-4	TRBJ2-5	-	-	TGTGCCTGCAGTTCAACAGGGATTCAAGAGACCCAGTACTTC	CACSSTGIQETQYF
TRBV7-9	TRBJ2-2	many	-	TGTGCCAGCAGCTTTTCGCCGACGATTGGGGAGCTGTTTTTT	CASSFSPTIGELFF
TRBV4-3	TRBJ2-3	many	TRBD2	TGCGCCAGCAGCCAAGATTCGGCTAGCGGGGGGCCGAGCACAGATACGCAGTATTTT	CASSQDSASGGPSTDTQYF
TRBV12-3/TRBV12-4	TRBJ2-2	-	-	TGTGCCAGCAGAACAGGGAGTAGCACCGGGGAGCTGTTTTTT	CASRTGSSTGELFF
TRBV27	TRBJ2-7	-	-	TGTGCCAGCAGACGTACCGGGGCAGGGGACTACGAGCAGTACTTC	CASRRTGAGDYEQYF
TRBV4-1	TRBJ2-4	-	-	TGCGCCAGCAGCCAGGGGTGGTTGGCCAAAAACATTCAGTACTTC	CASSQGWLAKNIQYF
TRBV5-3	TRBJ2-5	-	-	TGTGCCAGCAGCTTGGTGGGCAGAGCTCAAGAGACCCAGTACTTC	CASSLVGRAQETQYF
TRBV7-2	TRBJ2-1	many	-	TGTGCCAGCAGCCTAATTGGGGGACTGGTCTACAATGAGCAGTTCTTC	CASSLIGGLVYNEQFF
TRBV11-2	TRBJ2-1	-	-	TGTGCCAGCAGCTTAGTCCCCGGGGTACAAGAGCAGTTCTTC	CASSLVPGVQEQFF